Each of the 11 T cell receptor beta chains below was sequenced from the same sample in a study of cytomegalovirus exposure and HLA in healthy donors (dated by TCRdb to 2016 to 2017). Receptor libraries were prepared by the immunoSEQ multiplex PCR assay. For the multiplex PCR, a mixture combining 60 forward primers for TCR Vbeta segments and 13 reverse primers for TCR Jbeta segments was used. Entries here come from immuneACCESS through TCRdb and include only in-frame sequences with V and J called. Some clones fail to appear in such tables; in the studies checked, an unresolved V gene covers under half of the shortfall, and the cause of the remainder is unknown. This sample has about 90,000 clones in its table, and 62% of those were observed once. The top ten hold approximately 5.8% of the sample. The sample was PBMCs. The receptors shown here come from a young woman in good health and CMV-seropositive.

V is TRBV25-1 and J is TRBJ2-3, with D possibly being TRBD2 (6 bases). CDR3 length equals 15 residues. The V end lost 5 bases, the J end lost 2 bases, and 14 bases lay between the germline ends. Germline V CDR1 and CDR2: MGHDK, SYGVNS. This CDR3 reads CASSYGGLTTDTQYF. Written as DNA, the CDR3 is TGTGCCAGCAGTTACGGGGGACTCACCACAGATACGCAGTATTTT.

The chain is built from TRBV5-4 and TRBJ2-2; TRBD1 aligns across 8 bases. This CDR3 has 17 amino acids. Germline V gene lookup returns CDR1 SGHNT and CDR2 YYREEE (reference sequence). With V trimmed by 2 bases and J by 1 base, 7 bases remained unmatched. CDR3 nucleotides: TGTGCCAGCAGCTTAGGAACCGGGACAGGGAACACCGGGGAGCTGTTTTTT. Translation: CASSLGTGTGNTGELFF.

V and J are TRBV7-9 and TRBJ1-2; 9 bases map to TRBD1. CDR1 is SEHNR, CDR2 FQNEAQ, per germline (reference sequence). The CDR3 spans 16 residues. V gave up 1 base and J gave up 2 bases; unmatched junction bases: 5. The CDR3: CASSLERTGVNYGYTF. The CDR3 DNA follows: TGTGCCAGCAGCTTAGAGAGGACAGGGGTCAACTATGGCTACACCTTC.

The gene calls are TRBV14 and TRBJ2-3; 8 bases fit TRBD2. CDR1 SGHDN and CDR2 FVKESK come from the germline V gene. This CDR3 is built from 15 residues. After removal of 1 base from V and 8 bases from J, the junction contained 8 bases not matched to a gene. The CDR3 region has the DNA TGTGCCAGCAGCCAAGCGGTTGGTAGCGGGGTTACGCAGTATTTT. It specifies CASSQAVGSGVTQYF.

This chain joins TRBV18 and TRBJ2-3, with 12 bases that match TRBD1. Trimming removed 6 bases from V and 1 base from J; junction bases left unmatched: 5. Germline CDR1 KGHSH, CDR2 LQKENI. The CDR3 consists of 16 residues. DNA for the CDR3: TGTGCCAGCTCGGCCGGGACAGGGGGCGGCACAGATACGCAGTATTTT. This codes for CASSAGTGGGTDTQYF.

The CDR3 DNA sequence: TGTGCCAGCAGCCTGAAGCGGGGGGGGTGGGATGAGCAGTTCTTC. This sequence encodes CASSLKRGGWDEQFF. This chain joins TRBV13 and TRBJ2-1, with 10 bases that match TRBD2. Germline V lookup: CDR1 PRHDT, CDR2 FYEKMQ (reference sequence). The CDR3 loop spans 15 amino acids. V lost 5 bases, J lost 8 bases, and 9 bases stayed unmatched.

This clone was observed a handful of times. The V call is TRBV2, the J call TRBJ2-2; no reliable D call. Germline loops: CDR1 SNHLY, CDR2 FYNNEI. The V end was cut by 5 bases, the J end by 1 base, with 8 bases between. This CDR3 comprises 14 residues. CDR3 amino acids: CASSSRMNTGELFF. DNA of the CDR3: TGTGCCAGCAGTAGTAGAATGAACACCGGGGAGCTGTTTTTT.

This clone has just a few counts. The CDR3 DNA follows: TGTGCCAGCAGACGGGACAGGGGTTCCACTGAAGCTTTCTTT. Residues: CASRRDRGSTEAFF. The gene calls are TRBV6-4 and TRBJ1-1, with TRBD1 identical over 10 bases. Germline trimming cut 6 bases from V and 4 bases from J; bases unmatched to any gene: 5. Per the germline V gene, CDR1 is MRHNA and CDR2 is SNTAGT. The CDR3 has 14 residues.

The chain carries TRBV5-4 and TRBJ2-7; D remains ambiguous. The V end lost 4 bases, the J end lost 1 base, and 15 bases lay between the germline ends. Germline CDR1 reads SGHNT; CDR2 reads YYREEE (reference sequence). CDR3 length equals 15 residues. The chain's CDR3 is CASSPPPHDSYEQYF. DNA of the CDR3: TGTGCCAGCAGCCCGCCTCCACACGATTCCTACGAGCAGTACTTC. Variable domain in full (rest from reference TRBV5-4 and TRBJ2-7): ETGVTQSPTHLIKTRGQQVTLRCSSQSGHNTVSWYQQALGQGPQFIFQYYREEENGRGNFPPRFSGLQFPNYSSELNVNALELDDSALYLCASSPPPHDSYEQYFGPGTRLTVT.

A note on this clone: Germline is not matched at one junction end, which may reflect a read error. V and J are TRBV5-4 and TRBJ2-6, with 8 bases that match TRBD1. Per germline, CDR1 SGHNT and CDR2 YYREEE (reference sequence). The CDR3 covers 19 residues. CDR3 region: CAGSLVDRGGLGGANVLTF. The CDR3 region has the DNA TGTGCCGGCAGCTTGGTCGACAGGGGCGGGCTGGGCGGGGCCAACGTCCTGACTTTC.

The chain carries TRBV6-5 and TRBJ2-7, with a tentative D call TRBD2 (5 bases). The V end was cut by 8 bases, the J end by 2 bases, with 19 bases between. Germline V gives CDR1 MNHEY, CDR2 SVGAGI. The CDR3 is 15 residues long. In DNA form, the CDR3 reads TGTGCCAGCCTTAACACGGGCTCGGGGACCTACGAGCAGTACTTC. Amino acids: CASLNTGSGTYEQYF.